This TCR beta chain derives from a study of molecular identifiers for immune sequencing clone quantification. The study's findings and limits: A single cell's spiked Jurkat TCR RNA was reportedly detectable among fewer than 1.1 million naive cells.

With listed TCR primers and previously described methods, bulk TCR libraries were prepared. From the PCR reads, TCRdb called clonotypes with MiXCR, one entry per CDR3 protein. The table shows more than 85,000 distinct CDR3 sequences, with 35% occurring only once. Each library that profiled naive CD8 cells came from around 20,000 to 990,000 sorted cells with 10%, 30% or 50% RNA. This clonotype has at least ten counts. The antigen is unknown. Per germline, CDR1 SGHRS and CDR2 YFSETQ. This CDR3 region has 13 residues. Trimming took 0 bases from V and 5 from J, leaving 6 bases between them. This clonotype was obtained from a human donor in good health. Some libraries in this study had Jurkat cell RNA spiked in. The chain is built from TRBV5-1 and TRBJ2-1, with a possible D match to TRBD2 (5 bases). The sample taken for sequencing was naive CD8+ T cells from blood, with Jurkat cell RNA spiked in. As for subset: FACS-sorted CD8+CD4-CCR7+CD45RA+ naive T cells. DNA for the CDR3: TGCGCCAGCAGCTTGGCCGGGAACAATGAGCAGTTCTTC. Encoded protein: CASSLAGNNEQFF.